Following are 22 T cell receptor beta chains from one sample sequenced in a study of vaccination and CD4 T cells after COVID-19. Antigen specificity for these receptors is unknown. With the Oncomine TCR Beta short-read assay, DNA from cultured CD4+ T cells was sequenced. TCRdb ran MiXCR on the PCR reads and lists one entry per CDR3 protein. Of about 12,000 distinct CDR3 sequences in the sample, less than 50% were seen once. As to treatment: roughly ten-day PBMC culture with coronavirus spike peptide pools or control peptides (ViraFEST assay). Sequenced: cultured CD4+ T cells from blood. These receptors were collected from a human donor with COVID-19.

This clonotype was detected only a few times. This chain joins TRBV6-1 and TRBJ2-1; TRBD2 is a possible D gene (6 bases). Trimming left V 5 bases short and J 8 bases short, with 19 bases between. CDR1 is MNHNS and CDR2 is SASEGT in the germline V gene. CDR3 size: 15 residues. This CDR3 reads CASSPRGWNWYEQFF. The CDR3 coding sequence is TGTGCCAGCAGTCCCCGGGGGTGGAATTGGTATGAGCAGTTCTTC.

The chain uses TRBV5-4 and TRBJ2-3; possible D gene TRBD2, 6 bases. This CDR3 has 15 residues. V was shortened by 0 bases and J by 0 bases, with 8 bases between the two germline ends. Germline CDR1 is SGHNT and CDR2 is YYREEE (reference sequence). CDR3 loop: CASSLGGLSTDTQYF. In nucleotides, the CDR3 is TGTGCCAGCAGCTTGGGGGGACTTAGCACAGATACGCAGTATTTT.

This clonotype was detected only a few times. The CDR3 protein is CASSRSVNQPQHF. The CDR3 DNA sequence: TGTGCCAGCAGCCGTTCAGTGAATCAGCCCCAGCATTTT. The chain links TRBV7-8 to TRBJ1-5; D gene uncertain. This CDR3 region has 13 residues. Trimming took off 5 bases at V and 4 bases at J, with 9 bases between the two ends. Germline-derived CDR1 and CDR2 are SGHVS and FQNEAQ.

This clonotype was found a few times. The chain has TRBV6-1 and TRBJ2-5, with 8 positions matching TRBD1. The V gene's germline CDR1 is MNHNS and CDR2 SASEGT. The CDR3 loop spans 15 amino acids. V lost 6 bases to trimming and J lost 4 bases; unmatched junction nucleotides: 10. The CDR3 sequence: CASSTQDRGRETQYF. CDR3 bases: TGTGCCAGCAGCACGCAAGACAGGGGTCGAGAGACCCAGTACTTC.

The chain recombines TRBV2 with TRBJ2-7; the D gene could be TRBD1 or TRBD2 (5 bases each). The CDR3 totals 15 residues. Between the trimmed V and J ends, which lost 3 bases and 6 bases, there was a span of 18 bases. Germline V gives CDR1 SNHLY, CDR2 FYNNEI. This chain's CDR3 is CASSEFSGHPSEQYF. The CDR3 nucleotides read TGTGCCAGCAGTGAGTTCTCGGGGCACCCTTCCGAGCAGTACTTC.

The chain carries TRBV28 and TRBJ1-2; tentatively, D is TRBD1 (5 bases). Trimming took off 3 bases at V and 4 bases at J, with 15 bases between the two ends. CDR1 is MDHEN and CDR2 is SYDVKM in the germline V gene. The CDR3 length is 15 residues. The CDR3 DNA follows: TGTGCCAGCAGTTTCACCGCTACAGGCTCCTATGGCTACACCTTC. It translates to CASSFTATGSYGYTF.

The chain recombines TRBV12-5 with TRBJ2-1, with TRBD2 identical over 16 bases. V shed 2 bases, J shed 9 bases, and the junction held 10 bases outside the gene matches. From germline, CDR1 is LGHNT and CDR2 FRNRAP. The CDR3 is 18 amino acids. For the CDR3, the DNA is TGTGCTAGTGGTTTGACTACCGGGACTAGCGGGGGGGCGGGTGAGCAGTTCTTC. It is translated as CASGLTTGTSGGAGEQFF.

The rearrangement joins TRBV30 to TRBJ1-1; D ambiguous. The V end was cut by 2 bases, the J end by 1 base, with 8 bases between. The CDR3 is 13 amino acids. Per the germline V gene, CDR1 is GTSNPN and CDR2 is SVGIG (reference sequence). DNA for the CDR3: TGTGCCTGGAGTCAGGATAAGAACACTGAAGCTTTCTTT. This encodes CAWSQDKNTEAFF. Based on the CDR3 plus reference TRBV30 and TRBJ1-1, the full variable domain is SQTIHQWPATLVQPVGSPLSLECTVEGTSNPNLYWYRQAAGRGLQLLFYSVGIGQISSEVPQNLSASRPQDRQFILSSKKLLLSDSGFYLCAWSQDKNTEAFFGQGTRLTVV.

The chain joins TRBV27 to TRBJ2-7; 7 nucleotides agree with TRBD2. The CDR3 loop spans 13 amino acids. V shed 5 bases and J 2 bases; nucleotides not matched to a gene: 3. Germline CDR1 is MNHEY and CDR2 is SMNVEV (reference sequence). The CDR3 nucleotides are TGTGCCAGCAGTCGGGGAGGGGCCTACGAGCAGTACTTC. The encoded protein is CASSRGGAYEQYF.

This clonotype was seen a handful of times. The chain is built from TRBV20-1 and TRBJ1-5; 8 bases agree with TRBD1. The V gene end was trimmed by 7 bases and the J gene end by 5 bases; junction bases not matched to a gene: 7. The CDR3 totals 13 residues. CDR1 and CDR2 (germline): DFQATT, SNEGSKA (reference sequence). CDR3 nucleotide sequence: TGCAGTGGGGATACAGGGGGAGATCAGCCCCAGCATTTT. Translation gives CSGDTGGDQPQHF.

This clonotype occurred a few times. The rearrangement joins TRBV20-1 to TRBJ1-4; D is undetermined. The V end lost 3 bases, the J end lost 3 bases, and 11 bases lay between the germline ends. Germline V gene lookup returns CDR1 DFQATT and CDR2 SNEGSKA (reference sequence). The CDR3 runs 14 residues. The CDR3 bases are TGCAGTGCTAGGTGGGAGCGGGCTAATGAAAAACTGTTTTTT. Its protein product is CSARWERANEKLFF.

A note on this clonotype: No conserved phenylalanine or tryptophan ends this CDR3, so it is likely a read error. The chain links TRBV19 to TRBJ1-3, with D possibly being TRBD1 (6 bases). Germline values: CDR1 LNHDA, CDR2 SQIVND (reference sequence). V was shortened by 7 bases and J by 4 bases, with 14 bases between the two germline ends. This CDR3 has 14 residues. CDR3 sequence (DNA): TGTGCCAGTACCCTTGGACAGTCCGGAAACACCATATATTCT. It translates to CASTLGQSGNTIYS.

The V call is TRBV6-5, the J call TRBJ2-7, with 8 bases matching TRBD1. Germline V lookup: CDR1 MNHEY, CDR2 SVGAGI. The CDR3 consists of 16 residues. The V and J ends lost 0 bases and 0 bases, in that order; junction bases with no gene match: 4. CDR3: CASSYSTDRASYEQYF. The CDR3 DNA sequence: TGTGCCAGCAGTTACTCTACGGACAGGGCCTCCTACGAGCAGTACTTC.

This clonotype turned up a few times. The chain employs TRBV6-1 and TRBJ1-1, with D unresolved. The length of the CDR3 is 12 residues. The V end lost 3 bases, the J end lost 10 bases, and 12 bases lay between the germline ends. Germline V gene data show CDR1 as MNHNS and CDR2 as SASEGT. CDR3 region: CASSDTRHPAFF. The DNA of the CDR3 is TGTGCCAGCAGTGATACGCGCCACCCAGCTTTCTTT.

This clonotype was seen more than once but under ten times. DNA of the CDR3: TGTGCCTGCCGGACAGGGGATCAGCCCCAGCATTTT. Its protein product is CACRTGDQPQHF. This rearrangement joins TRBV30 to TRBJ1-5, with 9 positions matching TRBD1. The germline gives CDR1 GTSNPN, CDR2 SVGIG (reference sequence). V was pared by 6 bases and J by 5 bases, with 2 bases of the junction left unmatched. This CDR3 has 12 amino acids.

This chain uses TRBV6-1 with TRBJ1-2; D not certain. Between the trimmed V and J ends, which lost 10 bases and 3 bases, there was a span of 6 bases. CDR3 length: 10 amino acids. Germline lookup yields CDR1 MNHNS and CDR2 SASEGT. The CDR3: CATQDYGYTF. For the CDR3, the DNA is TGTGCCACCCAGGACTATGGCTACACCTTC.

The chain combines TRBV20-1 with TRBJ1-1, with D hard to call. The CDR3 extends over 16 amino acids. The V gene's germline CDR1 is DFQATT and CDR2 SNEGSKA (reference sequence). Between the trimmed V and J ends, which lost 3 bases and 1 base, there was a span of 18 bases. The CDR3 region has the DNA TGCAGTGCTAGTGGCAGGACTCGACGGGGGAACACTGAAGCTTTCTTT. Its protein is CSASGRTRRGNTEAFF.

The rearrangement uses TRBV10-3 and TRBJ2-3, with D unresolved. This CDR3 is 11 amino acids long. Germline loops: CDR1 ENHRY, CDR2 SYGVKD. The germline V and J ends were trimmed by 7 bases and 4 bases, with 6 bases remaining between them. For the CDR3, the DNA is TGTGCCATCATGCTGGCAGATACGCAGTATTTT. Protein sequence: CAIMLADTQYF.

This clonotype was seen only a few times. The rearrangement joins TRBV12-3 or TRBV12-4 to TRBJ2-2; 7 bases line up with TRBD2. The CDR3 runs to 15 residues. Losses at the gene ends were 3 bases for V and 4 bases for J; bases not matched to a gene: 5. This CDR3 reads CASSLGGKGTGELFF. The DNA of the CDR3 is TGTGCCAGCAGTTTGGGGGGGAAGGGCACCGGGGAGCTGTTTTTT.

V usage is TRBV6-5 and J usage is TRBJ1-1; no firm D call. Germline values: CDR1 MNHEY, CDR2 SVGAGI. The CDR3 is 14 residues long. Trimming took off 1 base at V and 1 base at J, with 7 bases between the two ends. CDR3 in amino acids: CASSYFRGNTEAFF. CDR3 nucleotide sequence: TGTGCCAGCAGTTACTTCCGGGGGAACACTGAAGCTTTCTTT.

The chain recombines TRBV19 with TRBJ1-2; D gene uncertain. This CDR3 comprises 14 residues. CDR1 and CDR2 from the germline V gene are LNHDA and SQIVND (reference sequence). V was trimmed by 6 bases and J by 0 bases, leaving 11 bases between them. The chain's CDR3 is CASRKLEANYGYTF. CDR3 nucleotides: TGTGCCAGTAGGAAACTAGAGGCTAACTATGGCTACACCTTC.

This clonotype was detected only a few times. The rearrangement links TRBV7-2 to TRBJ1-2; 8 nucleotides line up with TRBD1. This CDR3 has 15 amino acids. V dropped 3 bases and J dropped 4; count of bases not matched to a gene: 7. In germline, CDR1 is SGHTA, CDR2 FQGNSA. The CDR3 reads CASSLEQGGGYGYTF. In DNA, the CDR3 is TGTGCCAGCAGCTTGGAACAGGGGGGTGGCTATGGCTACACCTTC.